The clone carrying this TCR beta chain came up a few times. The data were obtained in a study of cytomegalovirus exposure and HLA in healthy donors. PCR employed 60 Vbeta and 13 Jbeta primers. Clones were read by immunoSEQ multiplex PCR, and TCRdb kept only the in-frame ones, dropping some. The table includes around 110,000 clones, around 81% detected once. CDR1 is MNHEY and CDR2 is SVGAGI in the germline V gene. The V end was cut by 4 bases, the J end by 3 bases, with 10 bases between. There are 14 residues in the CDR3. The source of this sequence is a woman between 25 and 40 years old in good health and CMV-seronegative. The V gene is TRBV6-5, the J gene TRBJ1-5; D is perhaps TRBD1 (5 bases). The sequencing input was PBMCs. CDR3 sequence (DNA): TGTGCCAGCAGTTCCCAGGGTCCCAATCAGCCCCAGCATTTT. It translates to CASSSQGPNQPQHF.